The 8 T cell receptor beta chains presented below share a single source sample, sequenced in a study of cytomegalovirus exposure and HLA in healthy donors. Repertoires were generated with immunoSEQ multiplex PCR, while TCRdb's copy carries only in-frame clones and drops some. The data show 100,000 to 150,000 clones, around 88% seen once. The sample comprised PBMCs. Receptor source: a man younger than 35 in good health and CMV-seronegative.

The chain joins TRBV15 to TRBJ1-4; 7 nucleotides line up with TRBD1. There are 13 residues in the CDR3. V dropped 4 bases and J dropped 7; count of bases not matched to a gene: 3. Looked up from germline, CDR1 is LNHNV and CDR2 is YYDKDF (reference sequence). This CDR3 is CATSIQGVEKLFF. In DNA, the CDR3 is TGTGCCACCAGCATCCAGGGGGTTGAAAAACTGTTTTTT.

The chain is built from TRBV6-6 and TRBJ1-3, with a weak D call TRBD1 (5 bases). V lost 3 bases to trimming and J lost 1 base, with 7 bases between them. In germline, CDR1 is MNHNY, CDR2 SVGAGI (reference sequence). CDR3 length equals 14 residues. CDR3 DNA sequence: TGTGCCAGCAGTTATCAGGGATCTGGAAACACCATATATTTT. Translation gives CASSYQGSGNTIYF.

The genes are TRBV30 and TRBJ2-7; unclear D gene. V lost 3 bases, J lost 1 base, and 7 bases lay in between. The CDR3 covers 12 residues. The germline CDR1 and CDR2 sequences are GTSNPN and SVGIG (reference sequence). The CDR3 DNA reads TGTGCCTGGAGGCAGGTTTCCTACGAGCAGTACTTC. Translation gives CAWRQVSYEQYF.

V usage is TRBV2 and J usage is TRBJ1-5, with D perhaps matching TRBD1 (5 bases). Germline CDR1 and CDR2: SNHLY and FYNNEI. The CDR3 sequence is 14 residues long. The V end lost 6 bases, the J end lost 0 bases, and 9 bases lay between the germline ends. Written as DNA, the CDR3 is TGTGCCAGCAGCGACAGAAATAGCAATCAGCCCCAGCATTTT. It specifies CASSDRNSNQPQHF.

This clone has only a few counts. This sequence joins TRBV28 and TRBJ2-2, with 9 bases that match TRBD1. The CDR3 contains 15 residues. J gave up 6 bases and V 7 bases, and 9 bases lay outside the gene matches. CDR1 and CDR2 (germline): MDHEN, SYDVKM. Here the CDR3 reads CASKTPGQGSGELFF. DNA of the CDR3: TGTGCCAGCAAAACCCCGGGACAGGGATCCGGGGAGCTGTTTTTT.

The chain uses TRBV28 and TRBJ1-1; TRBD1 matches 9 bases. This CDR3 comprises 15 residues. From germline, CDR1 is MDHEN and CDR2 SYDVKM. Trimming took 6 bases from V and 6 from J; bases not matched to a gene: 11. The CDR3 is CASRYLGQGNPEAFF. CDR3 DNA sequence: TGTGCCAGCAGATACTTGGGACAGGGTAACCCTGAAGCTTTCTTT.

This rearrangement joins TRBV6-5 to TRBJ1-4, with 9 bases identical to TRBD1. CDR3 length: 14 amino acids. Germline loops: CDR1 MNHEY, CDR2 SVGAGI. The V and J ends lost 5 bases and 4 bases, in that order; junction bases with no gene match: 2. The CDR3 here is CASSPTGGNEKLFF. CDR3 in DNA: TGTGCCAGCAGTCCGACAGGGGGTAATGAAAAACTGTTTTTT.

The chain is built from TRBV19 and TRBJ2-2; 10 bases map to TRBD1. V gave up 9 bases and J gave up 3 bases; unmatched junction bases: 4. The CDR3 covers 14 residues. The germline gives CDR1 LNHDA, CDR2 SQIVND (reference sequence). The CDR3, as DNA: TGTGCCAGCCGGGACAGGGGAGACACCGGGGAGCTGTTTTTT. This translates into CASRDRGDTGELFF.